This TCR beta chain originates from a study of Ad26.COV2.S vaccination and SARS-CoV-2 variants. Study-level information: Into the muscle, Ad26.COV2.S was dosed once or twice, 56 days apart.

This clone was detected once. The CDR3 extends over 20 amino acids. Trimming took off 0 bases at V and 4 bases at J, with 25 bases between the two ends. Germline V gene data show CDR1 as LGHNA and CDR2 as YNFKEQ. Treatment reported: roughly 18 received Ad26.COV2.S at low or high dose, single or two shots; about 5 received placebo; per-sample allocation not given. Collection of the samples took place on day 63 after the first injection of vaccine or placebo. Here immunoSEQ multiplex PCR was the method, and the copy in TCRdb shows in-frame clones only, minus some. The data hold roughly 460,000 clones, with roughly nine tenths observed a single time.

This sample comprised peripheral blood, obtained in a trial of Ad26.COV2.S vaccine versus placebo. This receptor was obtained from a person aged 18-60 years who received the Ad26.COV2.S COVID-19 vaccine or a placebo. The chain joins TRBV4-2 to TRBJ2-1; D tentatively reads TRBD1 or TRBD2 (6 bases each). For the CDR3, the DNA is TGTGCCAGCAGCCAAGAAGGGGGGAGGATCGCGCTGGGAATTTACAATGAGCAGTTCTTC. It yields the protein CASSQEGGRIALGIYNEQFF.